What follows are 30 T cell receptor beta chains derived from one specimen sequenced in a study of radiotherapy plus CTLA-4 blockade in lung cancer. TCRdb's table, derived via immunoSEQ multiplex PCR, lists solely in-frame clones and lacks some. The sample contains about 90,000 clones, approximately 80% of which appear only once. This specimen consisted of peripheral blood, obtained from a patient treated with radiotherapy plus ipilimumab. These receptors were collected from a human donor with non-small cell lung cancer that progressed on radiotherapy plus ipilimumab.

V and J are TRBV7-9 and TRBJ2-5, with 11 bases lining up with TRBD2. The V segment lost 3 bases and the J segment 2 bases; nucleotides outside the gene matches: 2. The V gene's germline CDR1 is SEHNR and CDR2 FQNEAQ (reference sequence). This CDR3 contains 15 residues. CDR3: CASSFRTSGQETQYF. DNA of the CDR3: TGTGCCAGCAGCTTCAGGACTAGCGGGCAAGAGACCCAGTACTTC. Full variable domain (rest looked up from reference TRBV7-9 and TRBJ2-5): DTGVSQNPRHKITKRGQNVTFRCDPISEHNRLYWYRQTLGQGPEFLTYFQNEAQLEKSRLLSDRFSAERPKGSFSTLEIQRTEQGDSAMYLCASSFRTSGQETQYFGPGTRLLVL.

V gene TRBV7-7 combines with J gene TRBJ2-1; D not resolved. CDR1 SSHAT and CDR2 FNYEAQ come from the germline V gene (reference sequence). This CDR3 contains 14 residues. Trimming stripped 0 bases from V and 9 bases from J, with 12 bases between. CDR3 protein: CASSLAVSGGEQFF. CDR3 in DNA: TGTGCCAGCAGCTTAGCGGTGTCAGGCGGTGAGCAGTTCTTC.

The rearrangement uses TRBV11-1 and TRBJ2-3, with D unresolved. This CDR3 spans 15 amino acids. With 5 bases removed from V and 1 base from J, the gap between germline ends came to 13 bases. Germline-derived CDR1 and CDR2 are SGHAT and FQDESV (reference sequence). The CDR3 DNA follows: TGTGCCAGCAGCCTACTTGGCCCGGGCACAGATACGCAGTATTTT. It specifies CASSLLGPGTDTQYF.

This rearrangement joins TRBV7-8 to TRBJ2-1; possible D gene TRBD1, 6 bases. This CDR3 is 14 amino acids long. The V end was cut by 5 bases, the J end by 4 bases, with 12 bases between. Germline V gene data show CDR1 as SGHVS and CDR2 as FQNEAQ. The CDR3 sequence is CASSALGQYNEQFF. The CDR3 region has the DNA TGTGCCAGCAGCGCACTCGGACAGTACAATGAGCAGTTCTTC.

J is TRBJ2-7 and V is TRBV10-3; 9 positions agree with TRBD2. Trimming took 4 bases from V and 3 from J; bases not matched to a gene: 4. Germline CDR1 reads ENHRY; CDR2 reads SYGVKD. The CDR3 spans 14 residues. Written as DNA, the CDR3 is TGTGCCATCAGTGTAGCGGGAGAGCGCTACGAGCAGTACTTC. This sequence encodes CAISVAGERYEQYF.

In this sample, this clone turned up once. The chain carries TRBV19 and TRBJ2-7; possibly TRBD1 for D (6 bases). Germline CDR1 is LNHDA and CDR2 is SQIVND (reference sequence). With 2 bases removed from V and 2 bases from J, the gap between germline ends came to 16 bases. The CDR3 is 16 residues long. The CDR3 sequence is CASSIKLSGQPYEQYF. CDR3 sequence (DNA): TGTGCCAGTAGTATAAAGTTGAGTGGACAGCCCTACGAGCAGTACTTC.

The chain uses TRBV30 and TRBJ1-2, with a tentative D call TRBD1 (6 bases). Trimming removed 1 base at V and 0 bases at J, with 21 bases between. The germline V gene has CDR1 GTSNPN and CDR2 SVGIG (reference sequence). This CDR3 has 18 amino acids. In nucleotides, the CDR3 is TGTGCCTGGAGTGGCCATCCCGTTGGACAGACACCTAACTATGGCTACACCTTC. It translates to CAWSGHPVGQTPNYGYTF. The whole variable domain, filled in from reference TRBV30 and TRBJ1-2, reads SQTIHQWPATLVQPVGSPLSLECTVEGTSNPNLYWYRQAAGRGLQLLFYSVGIGQISSEVPQNLSASRPQDRQFILSSKKLLLSDSGFYLCAWSGHPVGQTPNYGYTFGSGTRLTVV.

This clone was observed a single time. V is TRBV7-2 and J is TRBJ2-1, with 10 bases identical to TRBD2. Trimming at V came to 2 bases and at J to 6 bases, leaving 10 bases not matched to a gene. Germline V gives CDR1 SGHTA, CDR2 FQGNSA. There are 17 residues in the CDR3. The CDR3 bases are TGTGCCAGCAGCTTACACAGCGGGGGGGCGTTCGGCAATGAGCAGTTCTTC. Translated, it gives CASSLHSGGAFGNEQFF.

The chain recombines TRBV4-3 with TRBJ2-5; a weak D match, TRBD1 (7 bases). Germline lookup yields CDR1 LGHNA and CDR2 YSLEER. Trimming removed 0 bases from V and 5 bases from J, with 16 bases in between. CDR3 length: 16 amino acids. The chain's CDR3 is CASSQEFQGGGETQYF. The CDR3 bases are TGCGCCAGCAGCCAAGAATTTCAGGGGGGTGGGGAGACCCAGTACTTC.

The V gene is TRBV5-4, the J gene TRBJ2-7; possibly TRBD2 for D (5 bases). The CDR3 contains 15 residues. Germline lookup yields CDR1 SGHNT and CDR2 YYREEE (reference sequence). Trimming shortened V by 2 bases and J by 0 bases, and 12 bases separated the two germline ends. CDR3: CASSFGERTSYEQYF. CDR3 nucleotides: TGTGCCAGCAGCTTCGGCGAGCGGACCTCCTACGAGCAGTACTTC.

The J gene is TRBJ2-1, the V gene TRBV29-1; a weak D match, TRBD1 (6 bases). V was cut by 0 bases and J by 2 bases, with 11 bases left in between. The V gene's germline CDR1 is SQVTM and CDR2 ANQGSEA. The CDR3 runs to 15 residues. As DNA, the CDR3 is TGCAGCGTTGAAGATTCGAGACAGGCCTACAATGAGCAGTTCTTC. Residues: CSVEDSRQAYNEQFF.

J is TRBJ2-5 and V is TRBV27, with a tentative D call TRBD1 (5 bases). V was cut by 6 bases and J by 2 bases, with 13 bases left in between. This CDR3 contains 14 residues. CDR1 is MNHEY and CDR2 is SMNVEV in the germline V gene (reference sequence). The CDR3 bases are TGTGCCAGCAGAAAACAGGCTGCACAAGAGACCCAGTACTTC. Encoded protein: CASRKQAAQETQYF.

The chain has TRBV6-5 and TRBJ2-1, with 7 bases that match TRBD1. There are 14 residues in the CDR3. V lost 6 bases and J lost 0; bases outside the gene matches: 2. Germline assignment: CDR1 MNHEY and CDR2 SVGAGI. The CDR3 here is CASRGQYSYNEQFF. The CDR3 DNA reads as TGTGCCAGCAGGGGACAGTACTCCTACAATGAGCAGTTCTTC.

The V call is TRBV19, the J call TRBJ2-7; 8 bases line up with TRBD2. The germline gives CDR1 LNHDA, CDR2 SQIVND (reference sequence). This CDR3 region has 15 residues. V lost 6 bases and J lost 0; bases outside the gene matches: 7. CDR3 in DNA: TGTGCCAGTAGCTCAACTAGCGGAATCTCCTACGAGCAGTACTTC. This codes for CASSSTSGISYEQYF. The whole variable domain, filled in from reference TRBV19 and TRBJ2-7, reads DGGITQSPKYLFRKEGQNVTLSCEQNLNHDAMYWYRQDPGQGLRLIYYSQIVNDFQKGDIAEGYSVSREKKESFPLTVTSAQKNPTAFYLCASSSTSGISYEQYFGPGTRLTVT.

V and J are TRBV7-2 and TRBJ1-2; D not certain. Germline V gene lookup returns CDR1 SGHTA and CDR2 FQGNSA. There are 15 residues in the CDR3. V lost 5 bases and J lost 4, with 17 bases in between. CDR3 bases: TGTGCCAGCAGCGGTGCCACGGGGATCGGCTATGGCTACACCTTC. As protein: CASSGATGIGYGYTF.

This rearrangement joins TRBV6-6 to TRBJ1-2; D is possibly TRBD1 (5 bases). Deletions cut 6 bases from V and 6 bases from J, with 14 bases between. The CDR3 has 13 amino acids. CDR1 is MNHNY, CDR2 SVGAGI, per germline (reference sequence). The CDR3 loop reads CASRIIQVDGYTF. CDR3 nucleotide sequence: TGTGCCAGCAGGATAATACAGGTGGATGGCTACACCTTC.

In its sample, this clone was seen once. CDR3 sequence (DNA): TGTGCCAGCAGTACGCTACAGGGGTCTGGAAACACCATATATTTT. Translation: CASSTLQGSGNTIYF. The V and J genes are TRBV27 and TRBJ1-3, with 7 bases fitting TRBD1. J was trimmed by 1 base and V by 5 bases; bases with no gene match: 5. The CDR3 covers 15 residues. Germline CDR1 MNHEY, CDR2 SMNVEV (reference sequence).

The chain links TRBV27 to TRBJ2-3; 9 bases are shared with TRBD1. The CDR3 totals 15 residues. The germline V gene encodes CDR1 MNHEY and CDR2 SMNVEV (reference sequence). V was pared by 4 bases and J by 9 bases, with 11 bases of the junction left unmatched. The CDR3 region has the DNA TGTGCCAGCAGTTCAAAGGGGACAGGGTTAGTGACGCAGTATTTT. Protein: CASSSKGTGLVTQYF.

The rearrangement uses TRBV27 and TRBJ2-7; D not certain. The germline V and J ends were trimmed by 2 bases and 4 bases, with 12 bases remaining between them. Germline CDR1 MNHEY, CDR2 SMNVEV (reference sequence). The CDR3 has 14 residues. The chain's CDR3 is CASSLKGHPYEQYF. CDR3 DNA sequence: TGTGCCAGCAGTTTAAAGGGTCATCCATACGAGCAGTACTTC.

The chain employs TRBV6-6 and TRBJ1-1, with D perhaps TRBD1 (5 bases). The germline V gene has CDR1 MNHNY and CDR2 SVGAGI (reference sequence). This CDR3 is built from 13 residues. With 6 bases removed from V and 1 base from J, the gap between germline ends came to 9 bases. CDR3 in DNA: TGTGCCAGCAGCCCTACAGGGAACACTGAAGCTTTCTTT. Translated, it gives CASSPTGNTEAFF.

For the CDR3, the DNA is TGTGCCAGCAGTTCGACAGGGAGGGACATTCAGTACTTC. Translating gives CASSSTGRDIQYF. The V call is TRBV28, the J call TRBJ2-4; perhaps D is TRBD1 or TRBD2 (7 bases each). The V end lost 4 bases, the J end lost 8 bases, and 12 bases lay between the germline ends. Germline V gives CDR1 MDHEN, CDR2 SYDVKM. The CDR3 has 13 residues.

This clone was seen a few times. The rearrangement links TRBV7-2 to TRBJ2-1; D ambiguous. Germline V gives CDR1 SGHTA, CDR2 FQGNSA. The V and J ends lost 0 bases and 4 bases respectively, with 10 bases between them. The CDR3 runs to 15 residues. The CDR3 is CASSLAVGTYNEQFF. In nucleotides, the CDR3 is TGTGCCAGCAGCTTAGCGGTAGGAACTTACAATGAGCAGTTCTTC.

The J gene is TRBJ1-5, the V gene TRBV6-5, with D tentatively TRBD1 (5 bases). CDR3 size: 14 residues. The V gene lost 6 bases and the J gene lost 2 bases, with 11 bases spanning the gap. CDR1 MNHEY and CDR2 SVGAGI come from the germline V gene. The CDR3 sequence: CASRPGIGNQPQHF. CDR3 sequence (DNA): TGTGCCAGCAGGCCAGGGATAGGCAATCAGCCCCAGCATTTT.

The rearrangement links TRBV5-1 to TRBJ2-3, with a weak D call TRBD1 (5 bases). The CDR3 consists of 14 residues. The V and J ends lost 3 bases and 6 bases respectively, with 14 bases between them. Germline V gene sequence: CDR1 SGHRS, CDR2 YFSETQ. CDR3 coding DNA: TGCGCCAGCAGCTCATTAGGGGTTGCCGATACGCAGTATTTT. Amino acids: CASSSLGVADTQYF.

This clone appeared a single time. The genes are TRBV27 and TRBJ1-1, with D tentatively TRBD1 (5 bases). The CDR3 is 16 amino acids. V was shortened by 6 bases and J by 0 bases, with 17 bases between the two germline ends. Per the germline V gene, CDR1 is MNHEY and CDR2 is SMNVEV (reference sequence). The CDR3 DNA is TGTGCCAGCAGCCCTCTGGACACAATTATGAACACTGAAGCTTTCTTT. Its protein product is CASSPLDTIMNTEAFF.

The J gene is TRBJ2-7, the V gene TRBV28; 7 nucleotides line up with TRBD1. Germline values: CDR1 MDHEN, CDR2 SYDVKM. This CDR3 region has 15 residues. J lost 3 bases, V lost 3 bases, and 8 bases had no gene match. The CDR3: CASSLTGTANYEQYF. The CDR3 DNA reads TGTGCCAGCAGTTTGACCGGGACAGCTAACTACGAGCAGTACTTC.

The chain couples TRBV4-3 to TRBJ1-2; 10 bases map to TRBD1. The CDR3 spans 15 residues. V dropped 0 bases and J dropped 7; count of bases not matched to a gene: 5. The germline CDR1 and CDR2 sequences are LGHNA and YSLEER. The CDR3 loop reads CASSQEGGTGVGYTF. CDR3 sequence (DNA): TGCGCCAGCAGCCAAGAGGGGGGGACAGGGGTTGGCTACACCTTC.

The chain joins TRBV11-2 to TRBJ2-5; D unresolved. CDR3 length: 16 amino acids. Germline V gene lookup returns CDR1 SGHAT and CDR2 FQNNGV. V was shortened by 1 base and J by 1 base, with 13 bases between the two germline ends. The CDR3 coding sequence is TGTGCCAGCAGCTTAGGAGCCCACAACACCCAAGAGACCCAGTACTTC. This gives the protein CASSLGAHNTQETQYF. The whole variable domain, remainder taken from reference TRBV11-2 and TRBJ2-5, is EAGVAQSPRYKIIEKRQSVAFWCNPISGHATLYWYQQILGQGPKLLIQFQNNGVVDDSQLPKDRFSAERLKGVDSTLKIQPAKLEDSAVYLCASSLGAHNTQETQYFGPGTRLLVL.

CDR3 amino acids: CASSPGSAYEQYF. CDR3 DNA sequence: TGTGCCAGTAGTCCAGGGAGCGCCTACGAGCAGTACTTC. This chain connects TRBV19 to TRBJ2-7; D may match TRBD1 or TRBD2 (5 bases each). V was cut by 5 bases and J by 2 bases, with 10 bases left in between. Germline CDR1 LNHDA, CDR2 SQIVND (reference sequence). The CDR3 runs 13 residues.

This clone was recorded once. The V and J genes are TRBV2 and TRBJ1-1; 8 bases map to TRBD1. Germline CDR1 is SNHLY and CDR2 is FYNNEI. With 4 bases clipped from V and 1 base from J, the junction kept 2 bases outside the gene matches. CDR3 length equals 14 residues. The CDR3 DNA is TGTGCCAGCAGTGGGGACAGGCGGAACACTGAAGCTTTCTTT. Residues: CASSGDRRNTEAFF.